This record concerns one T cell receptor (beta chain) sequence. The trim removed 6 bases at V and 0 bases at J, leaving 2 bases unmatched. CDR3 length: 12 amino acids. Germline CDR1 and CDR2: SQVTM and ANQGSEA. The entry originates in a study of blood T cell repertoires in COVID-19. Study context: Material from acute and convalescent COVID-19 was sourced from the United States, Italy and Spain.

Per the original methods: Estimation of nucleated cell counts was performed using reference gene primer amplification. The protocol was immunoSEQ multiplex PCR, while the TCRdb copy is restricted to in-frame clones and leaves out a portion. V, J and clone size derive from that table, while D and trimming were established from the DNA sequence. The table shows about 240,000 clones, with around 85% occurring only once. The sequenced sample consisted of PBMCs or T cells enriched from blood (not recorded which). The V call is TRBV29-1, the J call TRBJ2-7; 7 nucleotides line up with TRBD2. This receptor was taken from a woman aged 40-49 years with acute COVID-19. The CDR3 is CSVRGSSYEQYF. In DNA form, the CDR3 reads TGCAGCGTACGCGGGAGCTCCTACGAGCAGTACTTC.